What follows are 9 T cell receptor beta chains derived from one specimen sequenced in a study of response to subunit inactivated influenza vaccine. TCRdb fed the RT-PCR reads into MiXCR, producing one record per CDR3 protein. The sample has 200,000 to 300,000 distinct CDR3 sequences, 10% to 15% seen once; the top ten hold 7.8%. The sample here was non-naive T cells sorted from PBMCs, taken less than 15 days before vaccination. The origin of the receptors is a middle-aged man who received an inactivated influenza vaccine.

There are many counts of this clonotype. J is TRBJ2-3 and V is TRBV7-8; TRBD2 matches 11 bases. Germline values: CDR1 SGHVS, CDR2 FQNEAQ. V lost 2 bases to trimming and J lost 6 bases; unmatched junction nucleotides: 7. The CDR3 consists of 16 residues. CDR3 sequence reads: CASSLPLAGDADTQYF. The CDR3 DNA sequence: TGTGCCAGCAGCTTACCACTAGCGGGGGACGCGGATACGCAGTATTTT.

This chain links TRBV7-2 with TRBJ2-7, with 9 bases aligning to TRBD2. Per germline, CDR1 SGHTA and CDR2 FQGNSA. V lost 0 bases to trimming and J lost 5 bases; unmatched junction nucleotides: 5. CDR3 length equals 15 residues. CDR3 bases: TGTGCCAGCAGCTTAGCCGGGACTAGCTTAAACGAGCAGTACTTC. Its translation is CASSLAGTSLNEQYF.

V is TRBV10-3 and J is TRBJ2-7; no firm D call. The ends were cut back, 3 bases at V and 7 bases at J, with 10 bases in the middle. This CDR3 contains 12 residues. Germline loops: CDR1 ENHRY, CDR2 SYGVKD. CDR3 DNA sequence: TGTGCCATCAGTGATCTGGGGTATGAGCAGTACTTC. Its protein is CAISDLGYEQYF.

The genes are TRBV27 and TRBJ2-7; D gene unclear. CDR3 size: 15 residues. The V end was cut by 1 base, the J end by 1 base, with 11 bases between. The germline CDR1 and CDR2 sequences are MNHEY and SMNVEV (reference sequence). The CDR3 DNA reads TGTGCCAGCAGTTTATACCCAGGTTGGTCCTACGAGCAGTACTTC. This translates into CASSLYPGWSYEQYF.

In this sample, this clonotype turned up a few times. The CDR3 loop is CASSLRQITGELFF. The CDR3 bases are TGTGCCAGCAGCCTCCGACAGATTACCGGGGAGCTGTTTTTT. The chain employs TRBV11-2 and TRBJ2-2; D possibly corresponds to TRBD1 (5 bases). The CDR3 is 14 amino acids. CDR1 is SGHAT, CDR2 FQNNGV, per germline. V was shortened by 5 bases and J by 5 bases, with 12 bases between the two germline ends.

This clonotype showed up just a few times. V gene TRBV6-2 or TRBV6-3 combines with J gene TRBJ2-7; the D gene is possibly TRBD1 (6 bases). Germline CDR1 is MNHEY and CDR2 is SVGEGT. The CDR3 runs 15 residues. The CDR3 sequence: CSSREPGQGLLEQYF. CDR3 nucleotide sequence: TGTAGCAGCAGAGAGCCGGGACAAGGTCTTCTCGAGCAGTACTTC.

This clonotype occurred a few times. The chain employs TRBV7-2 and TRBJ2-3; 7 nucleotides agree with TRBD2. The germline V gene has CDR1 SGHTA and CDR2 FQGNSA. Trimming cost V 6 bases and J 3 bases; bases outside gene matches: 6. The CDR3 runs 14 residues. CDR3 sequence: CASRRTSGTDTQYF. The CDR3 DNA is TGTGCCAGCAGGAGGACTAGTGGTACAGATACGCAGTATTTT.

The gene calls are TRBV11-2 and TRBJ2-7, with TRBD1 matching over 7 bases. Germline lookup yields CDR1 SGHAT and CDR2 FQNNGV. The CDR3 spans 15 residues. With V trimmed by 10 bases and J by 7 bases, 19 bases remained unmatched. The CDR3 region is CANRRAGQVTSEQYF. As DNA, the CDR3 is TGTGCCAACCGACGGGCCGGACAGGTTACCTCGGAGCAGTACTTC.

This rearrangement joins TRBV28 to TRBJ2-7; 8 nucleotides agree with TRBD2. CDR3 size: 15 residues. V lost 5 bases to trimming and J lost 3 bases; unmatched junction nucleotides: 9. CDR1 is MDHEN and CDR2 is SYDVKM in the germline V gene. DNA for the CDR3: TGTGCCAGCAGTGCACCGGGACTAGTAGGCTACGAGCAGTACTTC. Its translation is CASSAPGLVGYEQYF. The full variable domain, in which reference TRBV28 and TRBJ2-7 provide the parts outside the CDR3, is DVKVTQSSRYLVKRTGEKVFLECVQDMDHENMFWYRQDPGLGLRLIYFSYDVKMKEKGDIPEGYSVSREKKERFSLILESASTNQTSMYLCASSAPGLVGYEQYFGPGTRLTVT.